These 29 T cell receptor beta chains were all obtained from the same sample, sequenced in a study of shared clonotypes between healthy human individuals. Sequencing was performed with immunoSEQ multiplex PCR; in TCRdb, only in-frame clones are kept and a portion is missing. The data show approximately 1.4 million clones, 98% seen once. The sequencing sample was made of naive CD4+ T cells sorted from blood. Indicated subset: CD45RA+ positively selected. The source of these receptors is a man aged 25 to 40 in good health.

The chain recombines TRBV19 with TRBJ1-2; TRBD1 aligns across 10 bases. Germline V lookup: CDR1 LNHDA, CDR2 SQIVND (reference sequence). Trimming took 6 bases from V and 9 from J; bases not matched to a gene: 19. This CDR3 region has 17 residues. The CDR3, as DNA: TGTGCCAGTAGCCTACCGACAGGGGGCGATATGTTGTGGAGCTACACCTTC. As protein: CASSLPTGGDMLWSYTF.

V is TRBV9 and J is TRBJ2-1; D remains ambiguous. V dropped 0 bases and J dropped 3 bases, with 7 bases sitting between them. The CDR3 covers 14 residues. Looked up from germline, CDR1 is SGDLS and CDR2 is YYNGEE. The CDR3: CASSVELGYNEQFF. The CDR3 DNA reads TGTGCCAGCAGCGTAGAGCTGGGCTACAATGAGCAGTTCTTC.

J is TRBJ2-2 and V is TRBV11-2; D call uncertain. The germline V gene has CDR1 SGHAT and CDR2 FQNNGV. There are 12 residues in the CDR3. The V gene lost 0 bases and the J gene lost 6 bases, with 2 bases spanning the gap. The CDR3 DNA sequence: TGTGCCAGCAGCTTAGAGGCCGGGGAGCTGTTTTTT. Encoded protein: CASSLEAGELFF. Based on the CDR3 plus reference TRBV11-2 and TRBJ2-2, the full variable domain is EAGVAQSPRYKIIEKRQSVAFWCNPISGHATLYWYQQILGQGPKLLIQFQNNGVVDDSQLPKDRFSAERLKGVDSTLKIQPAKLEDSAVYLCASSLEAGELFFGEGSRLTVL.

The chain couples TRBV6-1 to TRBJ2-1, with D possibly matching TRBD1 (6 bases). The CDR3 has 13 amino acids. Germline V gene data show CDR1 as MNHNS and CDR2 as SASEGT. Trimming stripped 6 bases from V and 7 bases from J, with 13 bases between. The CDR3 DNA is TGTGCCAGCAGCCCTAACAGGGTGAATGAGCAGTTCTTC. Its translation is CASSPNRVNEQFF.

The chain couples TRBV5-5 to TRBJ1-2; D call uncertain. This CDR3 contains 17 residues. Germline V gene data show CDR1 as SGHKS and CDR2 as YYEKEE (reference sequence). The V gene lost 2 bases and the J gene lost 6 bases, with 23 bases spanning the gap. CDR3 coding DNA: TGTGCCAGCAGCTTCGCGGGCACAGCCGAAGTAGAAAATGGCTACACCTTC. Amino acids: CASSFAGTAEVENGYTF. The whole variable domain, filled in from reference TRBV5-5 and TRBJ1-2, reads DAGVTQSPTHLIKTRGQQVTLRCSPISGHKSVSWYQQVLGQGPQFIFQYYEKEERGRGNFPDRFSARQFPNYSSELNVNALLLGDSALYLCASSFAGTAEVENGYTFGSGTRLTVV.

The chain couples TRBV18 to TRBJ1-2; no reliable D call. Per the germline V gene, CDR1 is KGHSH and CDR2 is LQKENI. Between the trimmed V and J ends, which lost 2 bases and 4 bases, there was a span of 14 bases. The CDR3 has 15 residues. CDR3 protein: CASSPSASGFYGYTF. The CDR3 region has the DNA TGTGCCAGCTCACCATCGGCCAGTGGCTTCTATGGCTACACCTTC.

The chain combines TRBV4-2 with TRBJ2-1; D may be TRBD1 or TRBD2 (5 bases each). Germline V lookup: CDR1 LGHNA, CDR2 YNFKEQ. This CDR3 comprises 16 residues. Trimming took off 0 bases at V and 1 base at J, with 10 bases between the two ends. CDR3 region: CASSQEGDRSYNEQFF. As DNA, the CDR3 is TGTGCCAGCAGCCAAGAGGGGGACCGTTCCTACAATGAGCAGTTCTTC.

The genes are TRBV7-9 and TRBJ2-3; D unresolved. The V gene's germline CDR1 is SEHNR and CDR2 FQNEAQ (reference sequence). Trimming took off 7 bases at V and 4 bases at J, with 9 bases between the two ends. The CDR3 covers 12 residues. The CDR3 loop is CASTPQADTQYF. The CDR3 DNA sequence: TGTGCCAGCACTCCCCAGGCAGATACGCAGTATTTT.

The V and J genes are TRBV7-9 and TRBJ2-5; 13 bases are a match to TRBD2. J gave up 3 bases and V 4 bases, and 5 bases lay outside the gene matches. Germline-derived CDR1 and CDR2 are SEHNR and FQNEAQ (reference sequence). The CDR3 totals 16 residues. In nucleotides, the CDR3 is TGTGCCAGCAGCTGGGGACTAGCGGGACCCAAAGAGACCCAGTACTTC. Its translation: CASSWGLAGPKETQYF.

This sequence joins TRBV2 and TRBJ2-5; D perhaps matches TRBD2 (6 bases). Per the germline V gene, CDR1 is SNHLY and CDR2 is FYNNEI. The CDR3 runs 15 residues. V lost 0 bases, J lost 5 bases, and 13 bases lay in between. The CDR3 region has the DNA TGTGCCAGCAGTGAAGCGCTTCCGGGAGCGGAGACCCAGTACTTC. It translates to CASSEALPGAETQYF.

This chain links TRBV7-6 with TRBJ2-1; 10 bases line up with TRBD1. The V segment lost 1 base and the J segment 8 bases; nucleotides outside the gene matches: 5. The germline V gene encodes CDR1 SGHVS and CDR2 FNYEAQ. The CDR3 loop spans 15 amino acids. The CDR3 sequence: CASSLGQGATDEQFF. The CDR3 DNA reads TGTGCCAGCAGCTTAGGACAGGGGGCGACGGATGAGCAGTTCTTC. The full variable domain, with the rest looked up from reference TRBV7-6 and TRBJ2-1, is GAGVSQSPRYKVTKRGQDVALRCDPISGHVSLYWYRQALGQGPEFLTYFNYEAQQDKSGLPNDRFSAERPEGSISTLTIQRTEQRDSAMYRCASSLGQGATDEQFFGPGTRLTVL.

On this clone: Other DNA sequences in the sample encode the same CDR3. This chain links TRBV11-2 with TRBJ2-2; D call uncertain. The CDR3 runs 12 residues. Germline lookup yields CDR1 SGHAT and CDR2 FQNNGV. V lost 1 base and J 7 bases, leaving 4 bases between the germline ends. The CDR3 DNA reads TGTGCCAGCAGCTTAGGGGTCGGGGAGCTGTTTTTT. Residues: CASSLGVGELFF. The whole variable domain, remainder taken from reference TRBV11-2 and TRBJ2-2, is EAGVAQSPRYKIIEKRQSVAFWCNPISGHATLYWYQQILGQGPKLLIQFQNNGVVDDSQLPKDRFSAERLKGVDSTLKIQPAKLEDSAVYLCASSLGVGELFFGEGSRLTVL.

The chain has TRBV5-1 and TRBJ1-4; no firm D call. CDR1 is SGHRS and CDR2 is YFSETQ in the germline V gene. The ends were cut back, 4 bases at V and 7 bases at J, with 8 bases in the middle. CDR3 length: 12 amino acids. CDR3 in amino acids: CASSPWGEKLFF. The CDR3 DNA reads TGCGCCAGCAGCCCCTGGGGTGAAAAACTGTTTTTT.

CDR3 DNA: TGTGCCTGGAGTTCCGGGACAGTTGCTGGGGGCGAGCAGTACTTC. Its translation is CAWSSGTVAGGEQYF. V and J are TRBV30 and TRBJ2-7, with TRBD1 matching 7 bases. CDR1 GTSNPN and CDR2 SVGIG come from the germline V gene (reference sequence). J lost 6 bases, V lost 2 bases, and 13 bases had no gene match. The CDR3 runs to 15 residues.

In nucleotides, the CDR3 is TGTGCCAGCAGCCTTATCGCTAGCAATCAGCCCCAGCATTTT. This translates into CASSLIASNQPQHF. The chain is built from TRBV5-6 and TRBJ1-5, with D unclear. Germline CDR1 and CDR2: SGHDT and YYEEEE. V was shortened by 4 bases and J by 0 bases, with 8 bases between the two germline ends. The CDR3 loop spans 14 amino acids.

This chain connects TRBV5-5 to TRBJ1-5, with D hard to call. The CDR3 is made up of 14 amino acids. The germline CDR1 and CDR2 sequences are SGHKS and YYEKEE (reference sequence). The V and J ends lost 2 bases and 4 bases respectively, with 10 bases between them. The DNA of the CDR3 is TGTGCCAGCAGCTTCAACACGGCGAATCAGCCCCAGCATTTT. Translating it yields CASSFNTANQPQHF.

The chain carries TRBV13 and TRBJ2-1; 12 positions match TRBD2. V dropped 7 bases and J dropped 9; count of bases not matched to a gene: 7. The CDR3 contains 14 residues. In germline, CDR1 is PRHDT, CDR2 FYEKMQ (reference sequence). CDR3 loop: CASKLAGGLGEQFF. The CDR3 nucleotides are TGTGCCAGCAAACTAGCGGGAGGACTTGGTGAGCAGTTCTTC.

The chain carries TRBV7-8 and TRBJ2-7, with 12 bases that match TRBD2. V gave up 4 bases and J gave up 1 base; unmatched junction bases: 5. The CDR3 loop spans 16 amino acids. Germline V gives CDR1 SGHVS, CDR2 FQNEAQ. The CDR3 region has the DNA TGTGCCAGCAGCTCCGGGACTAGCGGGCTTTCCTACGAGCAGTACTTC. Amino acids: CASSSGTSGLSYEQYF.

The chain has TRBV27 and TRBJ1-1; tentatively, D is TRBD1 (5 bases). The germline CDR1 and CDR2 sequences are MNHEY and SMNVEV (reference sequence). Trimming cost V 2 bases and J 5 bases, with 15 bases left between them. The CDR3 spans 15 residues. As DNA, the CDR3 is TGTGCCAGCAGTTTAAGGTTGGGGGGATCGACTGAAGCTTTCTTT. This codes for CASSLRLGGSTEAFF.

The chain recombines TRBV7-3 with TRBJ2-1; D uncertain. The CDR3 is made up of 15 amino acids. V lost 0 bases to trimming and J lost 4 bases, with 10 bases between them. Germline loops: CDR1 SGHTA, CDR2 FQGTGA. CDR3 region: CASSLTPTTYNEQFF. For the CDR3, the DNA is TGTGCCAGCAGCTTAACGCCAACGACGTACAATGAGCAGTTCTTC.

The V gene is TRBV6-7, the J gene TRBJ2-1; TRBD2 agrees at 10 bases. TRBV6-7 is treated as an ORF (open reading frame) with a function not yet certain. Trimming took 7 bases from V and 4 from J; bases not matched to a gene: 22. The CDR3 contains 20 residues. DNA for the CDR3: TGTGCCAGCAAGAGCGGGTATACTAGCGGGACCCCACCGGGATACAATGAGCAGTTCTTC. Protein sequence: CASKSGYTSGTPPGYNEQFF.

This sequence joins TRBV28 and TRBJ2-7, with TRBD2 matching 13 bases. Germline-derived CDR1 and CDR2 are MDHEN and SYDVKM. The CDR3 consists of 16 residues. The trim removed 6 bases at V and 3 bases at J, leaving 8 bases unmatched. CDR3 residues: CASREPGLAGIYEQYF. The CDR3 DNA sequence: TGTGCCAGCAGGGAACCGGGACTAGCGGGAATCTACGAGCAGTACTTC.

The J gene is TRBJ2-7, the V gene TRBV7-2; maybe TRBD2 (5 bases). From germline, CDR1 is SGHTA and CDR2 FQGNSA. V was cut by 5 bases and J by 3 bases, with 17 bases left in between. The CDR3 is made up of 15 amino acids. Here the CDR3 DNA reads TGTGCCAGCAGCGAGGCCTTGGGGAGCAACTACGAGCAGTACTTC. Protein sequence: CASSEALGSNYEQYF.

The count of this clone is one. The rearrangement links TRBV4-3 to TRBJ2-1; D is possibly TRBD2 (6 bases). Trimming took off 3 bases at V and 1 base at J, with 10 bases between the two ends. In germline, CDR1 is LGHNA, CDR2 YSLEER. CDR3 length: 15 amino acids. CDR3 amino acids: CASSHSGNSYNEQFF. The CDR3 DNA follows: TGCGCCAGCAGCCATAGCGGCAATTCCTACAATGAGCAGTTCTTC.

The chain carries TRBV7-9 and TRBJ1-2; D call uncertain. Germline V CDR1 and CDR2: SEHNR, FQNEAQ (reference sequence). The CDR3 totals 15 residues. With 5 bases removed from V and 1 base from J, the gap between germline ends came to 14 bases. This chain's CDR3 is CASSPRSGDNYGYTF. The CDR3 region has the DNA TGTGCCAGCAGCCCCCGGAGCGGGGATAACTATGGCTACACCTTC.

The chain joins TRBV5-6 to TRBJ1-5; D call uncertain. Germline-derived CDR1 and CDR2 are SGHDT and YYEEEE. V lost 3 bases, J lost 3 bases, and 7 bases lay in between. This CDR3 comprises 13 residues. The CDR3 is CASSSENNQPQHF. CDR3 nucleotide sequence: TGTGCCAGCAGCTCCGAGAACAATCAGCCCCAGCATTTT. The full variable domain, with the rest looked up from reference TRBV5-6 and TRBJ1-5, is DAGVTQSPTHLIKTRGQQVTLRCSPKSGHDTVSWYQQALGQGPQFIFQYYEEEERQRGNFPDRFSGHQFPNYSSELNVNALLLGDSALYLCASSSENNQPQHFGDGTRLSIL.

The V gene is TRBV4-3, the J gene TRBJ2-1, with 9 bases aligning to TRBD2. The CDR3 totals 17 residues. Germline V gene sequence: CDR1 LGHNA, CDR2 YSLEER. V was clipped by 3 bases and J by 4 bases; unmatched bases: 10. In nucleotides, the CDR3 is TGCGCCAGCAGCCAGCGAGCGGGAGGAGCATTTTACAATGAGCAGTTCTTC. Amino acid sequence: CASSQRAGGAFYNEQFF.

This clone occurred once. The genes are TRBV29-1 and TRBJ2-2, with TRBD1 matching over 7 bases. Germline CDR1 and CDR2: SQVTM and ANQGSEA. V was clipped by 7 bases and J by 5 bases; unmatched bases: 7. The CDR3 extends over 13 amino acids. The CDR3, as DNA: TGCAGCGCGGGGACAGTTAAAACCGGGGAGCTGTTTTTT. This encodes CSAGTVKTGELFF.

The chain employs TRBV6-7 and TRBJ2-1, with 14 nucleotides matching TRBD2. TRBV6-7 is given ORF status, its function remaining uncertain. J was trimmed by 4 bases and V by 9 bases; bases with no gene match: 32. This CDR3 spans 24 amino acids. For the CDR3, the DNA is TGTGCCAGTATACCTCAAACCGGGACAGCCGGGACTAGCGGGAGAAGTACGGCGTACAATGAGCAGTTCTTC. This sequence encodes CASIPQTGTAGTSGRSTAYNEQFF.